The present entry profiles one T cell receptor (beta chain) with its context. This clone is a singleton in its sample. Which antigen it targets is not known. Nothing much larger sits one base from this clone, and base qualities are not available. The germline V gene provides CDR1 MNHEY and CDR2 SVGAGI. The trim is 0 bases for V and 0 bases for J, with a gap of 11 bases between the germline ends. The CDR3 runs 16 residues from the cysteine to the phenylalanine. Only the CDR3 DNA stays, 48 bases, in frame from base 1. This entry belongs to a study of T cell responses to AZD1222 COVID-19 vaccine (dated by TCRdb to the early 2020s). About the full investigation: AZD1222 recipients with second doses at about 4 weeks or about 12 weeks were pooled, because spike-specific TCR depth and breadth did not differ between schedules. A total of approximately 240 trial participants underwent TCR sequencing, of whom about 210 received two doses of AZD1222 and some 26 received two doses of the MenACWY control vaccine. Enrollment into the trials was organized by age into subgroups of 18-55, 56-69 and 70-plus years, and those subgroups contained roughly 150, 30 and 60 TCR-sequenced participants, respectively. Points the paper makes about the study in general: In the small 56-69-year group, the increase in depth fell short of significance, most likely because of low power. The vaccine-associated CD4 TCRs covered the entire spike protein, and the dominant responses fell in regions 160-218 and 743-854. No day 14 peak-response samples were available, so repertoires were characterized only after the peak T cell response. Most participants were white British and females outnumbered males, and the authors suggested that clonal diversity may have been underestimated. Conclusions about previously exposed vaccinees are limited because only 6 or 7 AZD1222 recipients were SARS-CoV-2 seropositive at baseline. Epitopes outside the regions mutated in the B.1.351 and B.1.1.7 variants were reportedly recognized by nearly half of the unique spike-specific TCRs. Spike-specific TCR breadth and depth rose significantly after two AZD1222 doses compared with day 0 and with MenACWY recipients.

The CDR3 regions of human TCRbeta chains were subjected to immunosequencing. Concerning the study's data processing: TCRs in the repertoires were matched against a reference library of SARS-CoV-2-specific TCRs that had been generated with the MIRA antigen-specificity platform. Breadth was defined as the fraction of unique TCRs that were SARS-CoV-2-associated. Depth was defined as the fraction of total T cells that were SARS-CoV-2-associated. Using the MIRA data, each spike-specific TCR was mapped to the spike region that the TCR reacts to and placed in a CD4 or CD8 class. Log10-transformed breadth and depth values were compared by one-way ANOVA with Sidak's multiple comparisons tests. TCRdb retrieved this table from immuneACCESS and kept in-frame rearrangements only. Not all clones are present; in checked studies, unresolved V genes account for under half, and no reason is known for the remainder. D and trimming were read from the DNA, whereas the V and J calls and clone size are those reported in that table. This sample gives approximately 170,000 clones in total; 80% to 90% of them show up just once. The ten biggest clones cover around 6.9% of the sample.

Interpreted using the paper, the time point label stands for: baseline before first vaccination. Samples from vaccinated people were obtained from the UK trials COV001 and COV002, which included a single-blind randomized controlled phase 2/3 trial of AZD1222 (ChAdOx1 nCoV-19) in healthy adults. Trial participant PBMC samples were collected at day 0 and day 28 after the second dose for TCRbeta chain sequencing. The material was peripheral blood, obtained on day 0 of AZD1222 vaccination. The sequence was collected from an adult in good health. The chain is made from TRBV6-5 and TRBJ1-2; TRBD1 is perhaps the D gene, given 5 matching bases. CDR3 protein: CASSYSLRAPNYGYTF. The base sequence is TGTGCCAGCAGTTACTCGCTCAGGGCTCCTAACTATGGCTACACCTTC.